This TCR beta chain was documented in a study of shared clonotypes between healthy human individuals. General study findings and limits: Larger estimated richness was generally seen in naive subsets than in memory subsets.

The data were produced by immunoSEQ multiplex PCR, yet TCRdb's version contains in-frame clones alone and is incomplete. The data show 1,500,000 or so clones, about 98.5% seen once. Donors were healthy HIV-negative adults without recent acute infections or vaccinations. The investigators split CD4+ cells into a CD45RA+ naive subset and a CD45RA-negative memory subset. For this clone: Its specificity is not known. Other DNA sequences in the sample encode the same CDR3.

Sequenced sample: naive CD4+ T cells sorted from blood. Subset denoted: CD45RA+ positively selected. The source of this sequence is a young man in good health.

The CDR3 coding sequence is TGCGCCAGCAGCTTGGAGGGGTTGGAGACCCAGTACTTC. The encoded protein is CASSLEGLETQYF. The V and J genes are TRBV5-1 and TRBJ2-5; TRBD1 is a possible D gene (5 bases). V dropped 0 bases and J dropped 5 bases, with 8 bases sitting between them. CDR3 size: 13 residues. Germline-derived CDR1 and CDR2 are SGHRS and YFSETQ.